This T cell receptor beta chain stems from a study of regulatory T cells in long-lasting Graves disease. Overall study results and limits: Researchers reported studying only peripheral blood, not thyroid tissue.

Sequencing libraries for TCR beta were prepared with iRepertoire HTBI primers and Arm-PCR of CDR3 regions. TCRdb re-called the multiplex PCR reads with MiXCR, one entry per CDR3 protein. The table has about 310,000 distinct CDR3 sequences, 22% seen once. This clonotype was seen a few times. The antigen is not known. The time point was: persistent/refractory GD, antithyroid drugs over 5 years with positive TRAb. With RNA extracted from PBMCs as input, the TCR library was made. The sample in question was peripheral blood mononuclear cells (PBMCs), obtained when the disease was refractory, from a patient treated with antithyroid drugs. This sequence was found in a female donor with Graves disease.

CDR3 coding DNA: TGTGCCAGCAGCCAGGGGGACGGACCGAACACCGGGGAGCTGTTTTTT. It specifies CASSQGDGPNTGELFF. The genes are TRBV3-1 and TRBJ2-2, with D perhaps matching TRBD1 or TRBD2 (5 bases each). The V end lost 3 bases, the J end lost 0 bases, and 11 bases lay between the germline ends. The V gene's germline CDR1 is LGHDT and CDR2 YNNKEL (reference sequence). This CDR3 comprises 16 residues.